This T cell receptor beta chain originates from a study of T cell responses to AZD1222 COVID-19 vaccine. Background on the study: Second-dose intervals near 4 or 12 weeks were combined.

About this clone: Its matching antigen is unknown.

V shed 8 bases and J shed 4 bases, with 14 bases lying between them. Germline V gives CDR1 SNHLY, CDR2 FYNNEI. The CDR3 is 13 amino acids. Study findings and constraints: Spike regions recognized by vaccine-associated CD4 TCRs spanned the protein, led by 160-218 and 743-854. After two AZD1222 doses, spike-specific TCR breadth and depth rose versus day 0. Reports indicate that nearly half of spike-specific TCRs are directed at unmutated variant regions.

Measured with immunoSEQ multiplex PCR; TCRdb has only the in-frame clones, and not every one. The data hold 100,000 to 150,000 clones, with under 90% observed a single time. Sequences were derived from peripheral blood, sampled on day 0 of AZD1222 vaccination. This clonotype was obtained from an adult in good health. This chain connects TRBV2 to TRBJ1-1; perhaps TRBD1 as D (5 bases). The DNA of the CDR3 is TGTGCCAGCGGGGCGGAGGTGAGCACTGAAGCTTTCTTT. Amino acid sequence: CASGAEVSTEAFF.